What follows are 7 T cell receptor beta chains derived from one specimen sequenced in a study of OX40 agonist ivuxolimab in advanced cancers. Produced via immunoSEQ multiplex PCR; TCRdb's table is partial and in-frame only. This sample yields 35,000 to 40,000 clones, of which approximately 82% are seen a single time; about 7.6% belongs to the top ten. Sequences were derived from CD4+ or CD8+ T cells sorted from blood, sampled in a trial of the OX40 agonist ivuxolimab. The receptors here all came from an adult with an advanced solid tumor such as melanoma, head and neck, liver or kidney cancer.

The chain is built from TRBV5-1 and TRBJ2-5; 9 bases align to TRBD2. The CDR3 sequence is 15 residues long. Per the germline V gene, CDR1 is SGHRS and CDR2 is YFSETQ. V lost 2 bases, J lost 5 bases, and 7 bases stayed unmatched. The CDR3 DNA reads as TGCGCCAGCAGCTTTGGGGCGGGAGGGAAGGAGACCCAGTACTTC. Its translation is CASSFGAGGKETQYF.

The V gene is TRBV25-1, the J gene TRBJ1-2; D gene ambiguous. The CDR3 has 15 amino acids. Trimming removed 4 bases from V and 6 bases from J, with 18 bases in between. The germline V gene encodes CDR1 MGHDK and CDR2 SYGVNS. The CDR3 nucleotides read TGTGCCAGCAGTGGCCCCGGGTTCCCCCAGCATGGCTACACCTTC. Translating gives CASSGPGFPQHGYTF.

The CDR3 sequence is CAIRGTSGRASYEQYF. The CDR3 region has the DNA TGTGCCATCAGAGGGACTAGCGGGAGGGCCTCCTACGAGCAGTACTTC. The chain has TRBV10-3 and TRBJ2-7, with 16 bases lining up with TRBD2. From germline, CDR1 is ENHRY and CDR2 SYGVKD. J gave up 0 bases and V 6 bases, and 2 bases lay outside the gene matches. The CDR3 has 16 residues.

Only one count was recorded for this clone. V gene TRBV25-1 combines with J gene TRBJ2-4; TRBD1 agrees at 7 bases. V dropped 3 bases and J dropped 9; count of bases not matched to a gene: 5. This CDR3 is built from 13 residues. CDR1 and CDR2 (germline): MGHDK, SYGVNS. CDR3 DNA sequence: TGTGCCAGCAGTGACCCGACAGGGAGCATTCAGTACTTC. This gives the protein CASSDPTGSIQYF.

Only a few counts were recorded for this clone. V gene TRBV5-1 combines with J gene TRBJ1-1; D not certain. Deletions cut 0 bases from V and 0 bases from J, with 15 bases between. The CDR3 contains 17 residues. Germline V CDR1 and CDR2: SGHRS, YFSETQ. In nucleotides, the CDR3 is TGCGCCAGCAGCTTGGGGGCAGGTCGCACCATGAACACTGAAGCTTTCTTT. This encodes CASSLGAGRTMNTEAFF. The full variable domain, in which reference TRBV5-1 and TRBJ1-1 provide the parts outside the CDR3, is KAGVTQTPRYLIKTRGQQVTLSCSPISGHRSVSWYQQTPGQGLQFLFEYFSETQRNKGNFPGRFSGRQFSNSRSEMNVSTLELGDSALYLCASSLGAGRTMNTEAFFGQGTRLTVV.

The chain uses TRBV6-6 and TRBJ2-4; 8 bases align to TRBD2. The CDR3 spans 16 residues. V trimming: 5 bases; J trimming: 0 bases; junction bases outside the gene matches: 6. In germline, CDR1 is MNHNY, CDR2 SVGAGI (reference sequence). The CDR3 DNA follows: TGTGCCAGCAGTCGCCCTAGCGGGCTAGCCAAAAACATTCAGTACTTC. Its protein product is CASSRPSGLAKNIQYF.

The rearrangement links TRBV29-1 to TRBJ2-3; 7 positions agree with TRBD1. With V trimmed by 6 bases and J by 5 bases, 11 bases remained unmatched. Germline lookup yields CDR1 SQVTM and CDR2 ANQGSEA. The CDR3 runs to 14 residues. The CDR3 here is CSVQGVWVIDTQYF. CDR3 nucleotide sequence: TGCAGCGTCCAGGGGGTTTGGGTCATAGATACGCAGTATTTT.